The source of this T cell receptor beta chain is a study of control samples from healthy donors and cancer patients. The table came from immunoSEQ multiplex PCR; TCRdb's copy has only in-frame clones and leaves some out. This table has 120,000 or so clones, 80% to 95% appearing once. Trimming took 6 bases from V and 6 from J, leaving 20 bases between them. Germline V gene data show CDR1 as ENHRY and CDR2 as SYGVKD. This CDR3 contains 15 residues. The sample comprised PBMCs. The origin of this receptor is an older man with head and neck cancer. The V gene is TRBV10-3, the J gene TRBJ1-2; D gene uncertain. The CDR3 loop is CAIRIQGGSGDGYTF. CDR3 nucleotide sequence: TGTGCCATCAGGATACAAGGAGGGTCTGGAGATGGCTACACCTTC.